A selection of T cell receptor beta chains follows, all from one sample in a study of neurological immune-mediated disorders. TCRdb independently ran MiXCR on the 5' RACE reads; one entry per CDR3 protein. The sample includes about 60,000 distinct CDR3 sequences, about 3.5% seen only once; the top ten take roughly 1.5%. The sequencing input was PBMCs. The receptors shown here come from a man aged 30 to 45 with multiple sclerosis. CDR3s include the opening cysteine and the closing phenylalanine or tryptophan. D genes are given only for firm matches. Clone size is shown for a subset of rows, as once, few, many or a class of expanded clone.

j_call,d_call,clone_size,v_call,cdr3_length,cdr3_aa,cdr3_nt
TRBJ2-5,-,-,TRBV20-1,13,CSARATSTETQYF,TGCAGTGCTAGAGCAACTAGCACGGAGACCCAGTACTTC
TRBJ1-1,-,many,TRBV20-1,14,CSASETVAYTEAFF,TGCAGTGCTAGTGAGACGGTGGCCTACACTGAAGCTTTCTTT
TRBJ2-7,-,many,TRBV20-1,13,CSASKERVYEQYF,TGCAGTGCTAGTAAGGAACGGGTCTACGAGCAGTACTTC
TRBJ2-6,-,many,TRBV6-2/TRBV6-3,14,CASSVGSGANVLTF,TGTGCCAGCAGTGTAGGGTCTGGGGCCAACGTCCTGACTTTC
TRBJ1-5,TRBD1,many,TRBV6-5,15,CASSYSDRGGQPQHF,TGTGCCAGCAGTTACTCCGACAGGGGAGGCCAGCCCCAGCATTTT
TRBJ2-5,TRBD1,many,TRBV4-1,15,CASSQNTGVGETQYF,TGCGCCAGCAGCCAAAATACAGGGGTGGGTGAGACCCAGTACTTC
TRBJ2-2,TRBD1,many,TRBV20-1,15,CSAFRQGPNTGELFF,TGCAGTGCTTTCCGACAGGGGCCTAACACCGGGGAGCTGTTTTTT
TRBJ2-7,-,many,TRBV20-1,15,CSARSIKGPGYGQYF,TGCAGTGCTAGGAGTATCAAGGGCCCCGGATACGGGCAGTACTTC
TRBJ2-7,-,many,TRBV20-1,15,CSAPDWNGRSYEQYF,TGCAGTGCGCCCGACTGGAACGGGCGCTCCTACGAGCAGTACTTC
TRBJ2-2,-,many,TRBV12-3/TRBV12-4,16,CASSPLLTANTGELFF,TGTGCCAGCAGTCCCCTCCTAACCGCGAACACCGGGGAGCTGTTTTTT
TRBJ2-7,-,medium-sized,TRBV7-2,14,CASSLGSPSYEQYF,TGTGCCAGCAGCTTGGGATCCCCCTCCTACGAGCAGTACTTC
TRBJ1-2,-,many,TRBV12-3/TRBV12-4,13,CASRRGLLYGYTF,TGTGCCAGCAGGCGTGGTTTACTCTATGGCTACACCTTC
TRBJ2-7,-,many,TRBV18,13,CASSPQGLREQYF,TGTGCCAGCTCACCACAGGGTCTAAGGGAGCAGTACTTC
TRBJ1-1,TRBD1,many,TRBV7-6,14,CASSLGGQVTEAFF,TGTGCCAGCAGCTTAGGCGGACAGGTCACTGAAGCTTTCTTT
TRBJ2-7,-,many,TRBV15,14,CATSRDARDYEQYF,TGTGCCACCAGCAGAGATGCCAGGGACTACGAGCAGTACTTC
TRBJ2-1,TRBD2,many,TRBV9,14,CASSVTSGKGEQFF,TGTGCCAGCAGCGTGACTAGCGGGAAGGGTGAGCAGTTCTTC
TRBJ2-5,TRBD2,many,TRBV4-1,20,CASSLTRSASGGGGQETQYF,TGCGCCAGCAGCCTCACCAGGTCGGCTAGCGGGGGGGGAGGGCAAGAGACCCAGTACTTC
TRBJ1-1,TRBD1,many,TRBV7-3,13,CASRGQGGTEAFF,TGTGCCAGCAGGGGACAGGGAGGCACTGAAGCTTTCTTT
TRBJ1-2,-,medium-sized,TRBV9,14,CASSGDTGADGYTF,TGTGCCAGCAGCGGAGATACAGGAGCTGATGGCTACACCTTC
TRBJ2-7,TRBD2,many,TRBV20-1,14,CSARLAGGLDEQYF,TGCAGTGCAAGACTAGCGGGAGGGTTGGACGAGCAGTACTTC
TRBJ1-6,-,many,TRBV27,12,CASQGGNSPLHF,TGTGCCAGTCAAGGGGGGAATTCACCCCTCCACTTT
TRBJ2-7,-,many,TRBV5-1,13,CASSLETEWEQYF,TGCGCCAGCAGCTTGGAGACAGAATGGGAGCAGTACTTC
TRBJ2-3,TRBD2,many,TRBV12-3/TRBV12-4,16,CASSHRTSGSPDTQYF,TGTGCCAGCAGCCATCGGACTAGCGGGAGTCCAGATACGCAGTATTTT
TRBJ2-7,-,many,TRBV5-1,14,CASGLTADSYEQYF,TGCGCCAGCGGATTGACGGCGGACTCCTACGAGCAGTACTTC
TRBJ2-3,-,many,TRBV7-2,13,CASSPLRRRTQYF,TGTGCCAGCAGCCCCCTGAGGAGACGGACGCAGTATTTT
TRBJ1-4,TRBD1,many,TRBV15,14,CATRTGRSNEKLFF,TGTGCCACCAGGACAGGGCGATCTAATGAAAAACTGTTTTTT
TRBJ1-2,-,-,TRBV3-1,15,CASSQHLDVGAGYTF,TGTGCCAGCAGCCAACATTTGGACGTGGGTGCTGGGTACACCTTC
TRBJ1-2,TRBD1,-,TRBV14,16,CASSQDRVRVGYGYTF,TGTGCCAGCAGCCAGGACAGGGTACGGGTCGGCTATGGCTACACCTTC
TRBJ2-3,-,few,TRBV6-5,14,CASRYGTKGDTQYF,TGTGCCAGCAGATACGGGACAAAAGGAGATACGCAGTATTTT
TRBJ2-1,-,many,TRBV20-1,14,CSARDESTYNEQFF,TGCAGTGCTAGAGATGAGTCTACCTACAATGAGCAGTTCTTC
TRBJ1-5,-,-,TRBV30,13,CAWSVQGNQPQHF,TGTGCCTGGAGTGTGCAGGGAAATCAGCCCCAGCATTTT
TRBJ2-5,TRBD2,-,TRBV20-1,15,CSARNTGGPGETQYF,TGCAGTGCTAGAAACACGGGGGGGCCGGGAGAGACCCAGTACTTC
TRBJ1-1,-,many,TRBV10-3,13,CAIRNSKNTEAFF,TGTGCCATCAGGAACAGCAAGAACACTGAAGCTTTCTTT
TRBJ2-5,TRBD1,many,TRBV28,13,CASRGTGVETQYF,TGTGCCAGCAGGGGGACAGGGGTAGAGACCCAGTACTTC
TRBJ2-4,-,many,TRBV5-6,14,CASSLVGAKNIQYF,TGTGCCAGCAGCTTGGTCGGAGCCAAAAACATTCAGTACTTC
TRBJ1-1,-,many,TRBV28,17,CASRLIGRGGVSTEAFF,TGTGCCAGCAGGTTGATCGGCAGGGGTGGGGTTAGCACTGAAGCTTTCTTT
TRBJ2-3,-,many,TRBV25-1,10,CASSTDTQYF,TGTGCCAGCAGCACAGATACGCAGTATTTT
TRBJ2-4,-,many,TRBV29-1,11,CSVRGENIQYF,TGCAGCGTTCGCGGGGAGAACATTCAGTACTTC
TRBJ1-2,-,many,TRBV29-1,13,CSVGRAGVNGYTF,TGCAGCGTTGGGCGGGCAGGGGTAAATGGCTACACCTTC
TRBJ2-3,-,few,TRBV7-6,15,CASSSTVLDLDTQYF,TGTGCCAGCAGTTCGACGGTCCTTGATTTAGATACGCAGTATTTT
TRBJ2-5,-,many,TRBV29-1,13,CSVSGTGQETQYF,TGCAGCGTTTCCGGGACGGGACAAGAGACCCAGTACTTC
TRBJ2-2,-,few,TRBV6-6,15,CASSYDGSNTGELFF,TGTGCCAGCAGTTACGACGGATCGAACACCGGGGAGCTGTTTTTT
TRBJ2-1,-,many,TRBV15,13,CATSSEKGNEQFF,TGTGCCACCAGCAGTGAGAAGGGGAATGAGCAGTTCTTC